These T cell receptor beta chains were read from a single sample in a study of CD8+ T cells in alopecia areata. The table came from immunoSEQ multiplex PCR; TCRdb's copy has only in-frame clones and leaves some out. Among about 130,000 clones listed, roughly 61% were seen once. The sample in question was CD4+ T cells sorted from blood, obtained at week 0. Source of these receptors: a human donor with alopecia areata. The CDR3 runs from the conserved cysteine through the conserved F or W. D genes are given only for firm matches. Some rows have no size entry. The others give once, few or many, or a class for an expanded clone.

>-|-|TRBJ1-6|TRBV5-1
CASSLGINSPLHF
TGCGCCAGCAGCTTGGGGATAAATTCACCCCTCCACTTT
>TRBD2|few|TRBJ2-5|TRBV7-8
CASSLETSGSQYF
TGTGCCAGCAGCTTAGAGACTAGCGGGTCCCAGTACTTC
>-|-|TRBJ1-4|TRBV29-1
CSVGRANEKLFF
TGCAGCGTTGGCAGGGCTAATGAAAAACTGTTTTTT
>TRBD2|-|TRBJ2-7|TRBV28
CASTRTSGRSYEQYF
TGTGCCAGCACCAGGACTAGCGGGAGGAGCTACGAGCAGTACTTC
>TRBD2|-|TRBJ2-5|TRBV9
CASSVGLAGVGETQYF
TGTGCCAGCAGCGTAGGACTAGCGGGAGTTGGGGAGACCCAGTACTTC
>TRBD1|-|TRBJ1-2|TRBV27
CASSLEGGARVNYGYTF
TGTGCCAGCAGTTTAGAAGGGGGCGCGAGGGTTAACTATGGCTACACCTTC
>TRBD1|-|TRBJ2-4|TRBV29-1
CSVEKGQGENIQYF
TGCAGCGTTGAAAAGGGACAGGGGGAAAACATTCAGTACTTC
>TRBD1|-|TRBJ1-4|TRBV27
CASSFLEQGWREKLFF
TGTGCCAGCAGTTTCCTAGAACAGGGGTGGCGTGAAAAACTGTTTTTT
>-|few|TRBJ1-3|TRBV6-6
CASKAGGSADTIYF
TGTGCCAGCAAGGCGGGGGGATCGGCAGACACCATATATTTT
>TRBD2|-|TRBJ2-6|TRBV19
CASSIGLAGNSGANVLTF
TGTGCCAGTAGTATAGGACTAGCGGGGAACTCTGGGGCCAACGTCCTGACTTTC
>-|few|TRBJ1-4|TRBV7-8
CASSSGQLLNEKLFF
TGTGCCAGCAGCTCTGGACAGCTACTTAATGAAAAACTGTTTTTT